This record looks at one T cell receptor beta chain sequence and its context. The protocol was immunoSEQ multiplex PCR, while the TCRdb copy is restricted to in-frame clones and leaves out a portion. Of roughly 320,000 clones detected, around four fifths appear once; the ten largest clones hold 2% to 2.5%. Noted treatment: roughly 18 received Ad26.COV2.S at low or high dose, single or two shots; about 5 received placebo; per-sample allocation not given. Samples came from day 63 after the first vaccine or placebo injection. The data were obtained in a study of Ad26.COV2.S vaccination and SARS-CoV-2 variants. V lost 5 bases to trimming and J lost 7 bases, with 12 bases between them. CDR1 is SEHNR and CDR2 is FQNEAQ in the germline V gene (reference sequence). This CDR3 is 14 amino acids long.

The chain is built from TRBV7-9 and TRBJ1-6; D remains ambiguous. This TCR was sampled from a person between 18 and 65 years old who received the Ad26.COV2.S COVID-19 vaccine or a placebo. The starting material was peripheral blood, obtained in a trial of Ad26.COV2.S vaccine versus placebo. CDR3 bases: TGTGCCAGCAGCCCCGGCAGGAGCAATTCACCCCTCCACTTT. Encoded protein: CASSPGRSNSPLHF.